Following are 22 T cell receptor beta chains from one sample sequenced in a study of control samples from healthy donors and cancer patients. The assay was immunoSEQ multiplex PCR, and TCRdb's table has in-frame clones only and misses some. The sample includes around 94,000 clones, 92% of them seen just once. Sequencing input: blood. Receptors were obtained from a young woman in good health.

J is TRBJ2-3 and V is TRBV24-1; TRBD1 matches at 7 bases. This CDR3 has 17 residues. V trimming: 4 bases; J trimming: 3 bases; junction bases outside the gene matches: 12. Germline loops: CDR1 KGHDR, CDR2 SFDVKD. CDR3 DNA sequence: TGTGCCACCAGTGACCCTGCCGGGACAGACGCTACAGATACGCAGTATTTT. The encoded protein is CATSDPAGTDATDTQYF.

Points on this clone: At one boundary the junction diverges from the germline segment, which might be a read error. The rearrangement joins TRBV3-1 (or the pseudogene TRBV3-2) to TRBJ1-1; 8 bases fit TRBD1. Germline V gives CDR1 LGHDT, CDR2 YNNKEL (reference sequence). The CDR3 is made up of 15 amino acids. CDR3 DNA sequence: TGTGCCAGCAGCCAATTACCGAGGACAGGGCGGGAAGTTTTCTTT. This sequence encodes CASSQLPRTGREVFF.

The chain joins TRBV3-1 (or the pseudogene TRBV3-2) to TRBJ1-1; 9 bases match TRBD1. Losses at the gene ends were 4 bases for V and 5 bases for J; bases not matched to a gene: 17. The CDR3 extends over 18 amino acids. Per the germline V gene, CDR1 is LGHDT and CDR2 is YNNKEL (reference sequence). CDR3 loop: CASSPDWGTGRSRTEAFF. Here the CDR3 DNA reads TGTGCCAGCAGCCCGGATTGGGGGACAGGGCGGAGTCGGACTGAAGCTTTCTTT.

The chain is built from TRBV20-1 and TRBJ1-4; TRBD1 agrees at 8 bases. Germline V CDR1 and CDR2: DFQATT, SNEGSKA (reference sequence). The V gene end was trimmed by 3 bases and the J gene end by 7 bases; junction bases not matched to a gene: 10. The CDR3 has 15 amino acids. Here the CDR3 DNA reads TGCAGTGCTAGTTCTCGGACAGGGTATGGTGAAAAACTGTTTTTT. It is translated as CSASSRTGYGEKLFF.

The CDR3 loop reads CASSTDRAKGASGANVLTF. The CDR3 DNA is TGTGCCAGTAGTACCGACAGGGCAAAGGGGGCCTCTGGGGCCAACGTCCTGACTTTC. The V gene is TRBV19, the J gene TRBJ2-6; 7 nucleotides agree with TRBD1. The CDR3 length is 19 residues. Germline loops: CDR1 LNHDA, CDR2 SQIVND (reference sequence). With V trimmed by 4 bases and J by 0 bases, 12 bases remained unmatched. The variable domain in full, with the rest retrieved from reference TRBV19 and TRBJ2-6, is DGGITQSPKYLFRKEGQNVTLSCEQNLNHDAMYWYRQDPGQGLRLIYYSQIVNDFQKGDIAEGYSVSREKKESFPLTVTSAQKNPTAFYLCASSTDRAKGASGANVLTFGAGSRLTVL.

The CDR3 region has the DNA TGTGCCAGCAGCCAAGAGACCCAGTACTTC. It specifies CASSQETQYF. The chain is built from TRBV3-1 (or the pseudogene TRBV3-2) and TRBJ2-5; D not resolved. The CDR3 extends over 10 amino acids. The germline V gene has CDR1 LGHDT and CDR2 YNNKEL (reference sequence). Trimming shortened V by 0 bases and J by 7 bases, and 0 bases separated the two germline ends.

This chain joins TRBV4-1 and TRBJ2-3, with 13 bases fitting TRBD2. Germline CDR1 reads MGHRA; CDR2 reads YSYEKL. V gave up 4 bases and J gave up 6 bases; unmatched junction bases: 7. This CDR3 is built from 16 residues. CDR3 protein: CASSLTSGGPKDTQYF. In DNA form, the CDR3 reads TGCGCCAGCAGCCTGACTAGCGGGGGGCCCAAGGATACGCAGTATTTT.

This sequence joins TRBV6-5 and TRBJ1-2; 8 bases map to TRBD1. CDR1 MNHEY and CDR2 SVGAGI come from the germline V gene. The CDR3 extends over 14 amino acids. V lost 2 bases to trimming and J lost 4 bases; unmatched junction nucleotides: 3. The CDR3 bases are TGTGCCAGCAGTTACACAGACAGGGGCTATGGCTACACCTTC. Translated: CASSYTDRGYGYTF.

The J gene is TRBJ1-5, the V gene TRBV7-2; unclear D gene. The CDR3 contains 13 residues. V lost 4 bases to trimming and J lost 7 bases, with 11 bases between them. Germline CDR1 and CDR2: SGHTA and FQGNSA. The CDR3 DNA sequence: TGTGCCAGCAGCTCGCGGAATTGGCAGCCCCAGCATTTT. Translating gives CASSSRNWQPQHF. The full variable domain, rest sourced from reference TRBV7-2 and TRBJ1-5, is GAGVSQSPSNKVTEKGKDVELRCDPISGHTALYWYRQSLGQGLEFLIYFQGNSAPDKSGLPSDRFSAERTGGSVSTLTIQRTQQEDSAVYLCASSSRNWQPQHFGDGTRLSIL.

The chain uses TRBV6-2 or TRBV6-3 and TRBJ2-1, with D maybe TRBD2 (7 bases). V was clipped by 0 bases and J by 6 bases, with 9 bases between them. Per germline, CDR1 MNHEY and CDR2 SVGEGT. This CDR3 comprises 14 residues. CDR3 in DNA: TGTGCCAGCAGTTACTCAGGGGGGGGCAATGAGCAGTTCTTC. This gives the protein CASSYSGGGNEQFF.

J is TRBJ1-1 and V is TRBV30, with D perhaps TRBD1 (5 bases). CDR3 length: 14 residues. CDR1 GTSNPN and CDR2 SVGIG come from the germline V gene (reference sequence). Trimming took 0 bases from V and 6 from J, leaving 14 bases between them. CDR3 residues: CAWSVLGGSSEAFF. CDR3 DNA: TGTGCCTGGAGTGTTTTGGGGGGGAGCTCTGAAGCTTTCTTT.

The chain is built from TRBV24-1 and TRBJ2-3, with D maybe TRBD1 (6 bases). The germline gives CDR1 KGHDR, CDR2 SFDVKD. The ends were cut back, 6 bases at V and 0 bases at J, with 9 bases in the middle. This CDR3 contains 14 residues. The CDR3 coding sequence is TGTGCCACCAGTCGGCAGGGGAGCACAGATACGCAGTATTTT. Its protein product is CATSRQGSTDTQYF.

This clone was observed a single time. The gene calls are TRBV5-4 and TRBJ2-1, with D unresolved. This CDR3 has 11 amino acids. The germline V gene has CDR1 SGHNT and CDR2 YYREEE (reference sequence). V was pared by 3 bases and J by 2 bases, with 0 bases between. This chain's CDR3 is CASSSYNEQFF. The CDR3 DNA reads as TGTGCCAGCAGCTCCTACAATGAGCAGTTCTTC.

This sequence joins TRBV6-5 and TRBJ1-3; weak D call: TRBD1 (5 bases). V lost 4 bases, J lost 2 bases, and 6 bases lay in between. This CDR3 is 13 amino acids long. Germline CDR1 MNHEY, CDR2 SVGAGI. CDR3 region: CASSWDPGNTIYF. The CDR3 nucleotides read TGTGCCAGCAGTTGGGACCCTGGAAACACCATATATTTT.

Only one count was recorded for this clone. The V and J genes are TRBV28 and TRBJ2-2; D unresolved. The CDR3 consists of 14 residues. From germline, CDR1 is MDHEN and CDR2 SYDVKM. Trimming left V 3 bases short and J 3 bases short, with 8 bases between. CDR3 sequence (DNA): TGTGCCAGCAGTTTCTCGGAGCACACCGGGGAGCTGTTTTTT. This encodes CASSFSEHTGELFF.

Only one count was recorded for this clone. This sequence joins TRBV11-2 and TRBJ1-5; no clear D gene. This CDR3 has 15 residues. Trimming took 1 base from V and 3 from J, leaving 10 bases between them. The V gene's germline CDR1 is SGHAT and CDR2 FQNNGV. CDR3 sequence (DNA): TGTGCCAGCAGCTTAGGCCTAGCCTTCAATCAGCCCCAGCATTTT. Protein: CASSLGLAFNQPQHF.

CDR3 nucleotide sequence: TGTGCCAGCAGCACATCTAGCGCGAAGGGAGAGACCCAGTACTTC. Its protein is CASSTSSAKGETQYF. J is TRBJ2-5 and V is TRBV7-2; tentative D call: TRBD2 (6 bases). The V end lost 5 bases, the J end lost 4 bases, and 17 bases lay between the germline ends. The CDR3 has 15 residues. Germline V gives CDR1 SGHTA, CDR2 FQGNSA.

The V and J genes are TRBV2 and TRBJ1-2; 7 bases agree with TRBD1. V was pared by 5 bases and J by 6 bases, with 9 bases of the junction left unmatched. The CDR3 runs 14 residues. Per the germline V gene, CDR1 is SNHLY and CDR2 is FYNNEI. DNA of the CDR3: TGTGCCAGCAGTTTGAGGGGGCCGTGGGATGGCTACACCTTC. Translating it yields CASSLRGPWDGYTF.

The chain couples TRBV6-2 or TRBV6-3 to TRBJ1-5; 9 bases line up with TRBD1. The junction had 10 bases not matched to a gene; V was cut back by 0 bases and J by 4 bases. The germline V gene encodes CDR1 MNHEY and CDR2 SVGEGT. This CDR3 contains 18 residues. The CDR3 sequence is CASSYSRTGDKRNQPQHF. As DNA, the CDR3 is TGTGCCAGCAGTTACTCTAGGACAGGGGACAAACGGAATCAGCCCCAGCATTTT.

The gene calls are TRBV30 and TRBJ2-1; TRBD1 might be the D (6 bases). The V gene's germline CDR1 is GTSNPN and CDR2 SVGIG (reference sequence). The CDR3 runs 14 residues. Trimming pared 3 bases from V and 6 bases from J, leaving 15 bases between. DNA for the CDR3: TGTGCCTGGAGGGGACAAGGTAGTATCAATGAGCAGTTCTTC. This codes for CAWRGQGSINEQFF.

The rearrangement uses TRBV25-1 and TRBJ1-5, with 7 bases fitting TRBD1. Germline trimming cut 2 bases from V and 4 bases from J; bases unmatched to any gene: 5. The CDR3 spans 15 residues. Per the germline V gene, CDR1 is MGHDK and CDR2 is SYGVNS. The CDR3 nucleotides read TGTGCCAGCAGTGAAGGGACAGCCGGGAATCAGCCCCAGCATTTT. Its protein is CASSEGTAGNQPQHF.

The chain employs TRBV30 and TRBJ1-2, with D unclear. Trimming shortened V by 1 base and J by 3 bases, and 6 bases separated the two germline ends. Germline lookup yields CDR1 GTSNPN and CDR2 SVGIG (reference sequence). The CDR3 loop spans 12 amino acids. The DNA for the CDR3 is TGTGCCTGGAGTGGCGGTGACTATGGCTACACCTTC. It codes for CAWSGGDYGYTF.